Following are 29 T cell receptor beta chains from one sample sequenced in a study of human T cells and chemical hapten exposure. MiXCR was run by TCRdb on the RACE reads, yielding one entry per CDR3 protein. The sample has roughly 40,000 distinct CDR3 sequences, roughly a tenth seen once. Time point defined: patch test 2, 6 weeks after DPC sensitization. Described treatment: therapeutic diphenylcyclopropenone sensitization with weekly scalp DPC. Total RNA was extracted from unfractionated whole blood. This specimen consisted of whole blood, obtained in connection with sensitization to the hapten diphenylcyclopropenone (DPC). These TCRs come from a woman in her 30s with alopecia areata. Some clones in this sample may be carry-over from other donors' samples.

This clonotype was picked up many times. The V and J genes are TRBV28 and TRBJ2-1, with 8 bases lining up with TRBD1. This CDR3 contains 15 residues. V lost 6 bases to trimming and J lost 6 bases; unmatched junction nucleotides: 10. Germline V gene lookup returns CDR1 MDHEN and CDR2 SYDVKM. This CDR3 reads CASSRTGSFRNEQFF. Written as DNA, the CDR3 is TGTGCCAGCAGCCGGACAGGGTCCTTTCGCAATGAGCAGTTCTTC.

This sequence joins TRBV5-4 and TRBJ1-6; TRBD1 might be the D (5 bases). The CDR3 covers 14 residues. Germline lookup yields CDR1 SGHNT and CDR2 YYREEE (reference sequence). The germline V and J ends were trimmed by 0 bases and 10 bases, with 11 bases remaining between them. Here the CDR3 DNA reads TGTGCCAGCAGCTTGGAGGGTGGGGGATCACCCCTCCACTTT. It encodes CASSLEGGGSPLHF.

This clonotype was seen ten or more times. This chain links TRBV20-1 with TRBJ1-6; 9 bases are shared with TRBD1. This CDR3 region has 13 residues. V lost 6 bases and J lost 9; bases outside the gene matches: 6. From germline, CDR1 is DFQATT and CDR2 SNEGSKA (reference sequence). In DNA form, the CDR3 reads TGCAGTGCCAAGACAGGGGGTCTTTCACCCCTCCACTTT. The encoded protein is CSAKTGGLSPLHF.

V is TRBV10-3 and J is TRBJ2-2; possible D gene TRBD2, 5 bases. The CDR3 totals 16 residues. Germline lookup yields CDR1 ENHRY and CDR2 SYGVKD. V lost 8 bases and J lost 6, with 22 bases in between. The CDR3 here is CAIRRANRKKSGELFF. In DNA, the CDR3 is TGTGCCATCCGGCGGGCTAATCGCAAGAAGTCCGGGGAGCTGTTTTTT.

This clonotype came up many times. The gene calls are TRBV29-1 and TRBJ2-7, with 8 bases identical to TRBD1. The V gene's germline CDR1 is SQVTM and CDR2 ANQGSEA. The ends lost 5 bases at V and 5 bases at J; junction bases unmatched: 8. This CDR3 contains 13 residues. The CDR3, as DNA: TGCAGCGTTAAGGGGACAGGAGAGGACGAGCAGTACTTC. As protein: CSVKGTGEDEQYF.

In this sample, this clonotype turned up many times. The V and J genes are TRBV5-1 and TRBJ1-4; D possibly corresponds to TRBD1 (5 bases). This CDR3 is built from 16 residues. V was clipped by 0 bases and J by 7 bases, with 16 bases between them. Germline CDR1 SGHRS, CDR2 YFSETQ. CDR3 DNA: TGCGCCAGCAGCTTGGAGGTGTCAGGGTACGGTGAAAAACTGTTTTTT. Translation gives CASSLEVSGYGEKLFF.

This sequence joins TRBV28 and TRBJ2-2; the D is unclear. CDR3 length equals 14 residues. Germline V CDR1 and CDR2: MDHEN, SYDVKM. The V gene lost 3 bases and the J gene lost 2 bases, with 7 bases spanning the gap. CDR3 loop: CASSLGGNTGELFF. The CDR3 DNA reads TGTGCCAGCAGTTTGGGCGGTAACACCGGGGAGCTGTTTTTT.

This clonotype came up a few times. The CDR3 protein is CASSPGQGRTGELFF. CDR3 nucleotides: TGTGCCAGCAGCCCGGGACAGGGTAGAACCGGGGAGCTGTTTTTT. The genes are TRBV12-3 or TRBV12-4 and TRBJ2-2; TRBD1 matches 9 bases. This CDR3 has 15 residues. V lost 6 bases and J lost 5; bases outside the gene matches: 7.

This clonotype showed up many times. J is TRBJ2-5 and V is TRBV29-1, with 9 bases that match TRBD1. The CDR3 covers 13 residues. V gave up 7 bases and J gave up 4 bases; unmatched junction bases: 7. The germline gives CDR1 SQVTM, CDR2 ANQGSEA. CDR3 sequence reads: CSGRDRVTETQYF. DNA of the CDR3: TGCAGCGGTAGGGACAGGGTCACAGAGACCCAGTACTTC.

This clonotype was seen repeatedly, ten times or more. DNA for the CDR3: TGTGCCAGCAGTTTAAGGGTCGAATCGCAGTACTTC. Protein product: CASSLRVESQYF. The chain uses TRBV28 and TRBJ2-7; no clear D gene. V lost 2 bases, J lost 9 bases, and 11 bases lay in between. The CDR3 contains 12 residues. Germline assignment: CDR1 MDHEN and CDR2 SYDVKM.

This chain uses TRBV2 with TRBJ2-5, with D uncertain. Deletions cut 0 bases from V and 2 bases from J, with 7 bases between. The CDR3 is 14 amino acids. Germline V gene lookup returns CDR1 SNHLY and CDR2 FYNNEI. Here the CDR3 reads CASSEALEQETQYF. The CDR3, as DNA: TGTGCCAGCAGTGAAGCGCTTGAGCAAGAGACCCAGTACTTC. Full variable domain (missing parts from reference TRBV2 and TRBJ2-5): EPEVTQTPSHQVTQMGQEVILRCVPISNHLYFYWYRQILGQKVEFLVSFYNNEISEKSEIFDDQFSVERPDGSNFTLKIRSTKLEDSAMYFCASSEALEQETQYFGPGTRLLVL.

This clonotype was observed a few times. Here the CDR3 reads CASSPSDGDYGYTF. The CDR3 bases are TGTGCCAGCAGCCCGTCGGATGGGGACTATGGCTACACCTTC. The chain joins TRBV9 to TRBJ1-2; no definite D call. Germline assignment: CDR1 SGDLS and CDR2 YYNGEE. The CDR3 has 14 amino acids. V gave up 4 bases and J gave up 3 bases, with 13 bases separating them.

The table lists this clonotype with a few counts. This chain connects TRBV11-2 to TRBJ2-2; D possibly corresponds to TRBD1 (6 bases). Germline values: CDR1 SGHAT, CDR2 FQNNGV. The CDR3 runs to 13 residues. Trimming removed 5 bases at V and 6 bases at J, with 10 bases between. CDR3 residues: CASSIRQAGELFF. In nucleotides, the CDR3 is TGTGCCAGCAGCATTCGACAGGCCGGGGAGCTGTTTTTT.

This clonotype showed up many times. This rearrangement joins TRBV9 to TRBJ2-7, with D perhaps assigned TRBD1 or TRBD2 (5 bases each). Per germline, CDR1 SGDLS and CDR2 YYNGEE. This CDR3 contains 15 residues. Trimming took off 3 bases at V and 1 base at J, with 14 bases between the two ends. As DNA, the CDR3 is TGTGCCAGCAGCGCCCGGGACGCCTTTTCCTACGAGCAGTACTTC. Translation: CASSARDAFSYEQYF.

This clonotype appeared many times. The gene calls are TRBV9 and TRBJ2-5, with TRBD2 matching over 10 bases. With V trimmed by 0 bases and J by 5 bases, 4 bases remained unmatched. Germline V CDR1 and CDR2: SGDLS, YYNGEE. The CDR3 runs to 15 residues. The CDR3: CASSVGTSGSETQYF. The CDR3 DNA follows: TGTGCCAGCAGCGTAGGGACTAGCGGATCCGAGACCCAGTACTTC. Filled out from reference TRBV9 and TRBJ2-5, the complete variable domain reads DSGVTQTPKHLITATGQRVTLRCSPRSGDLSVYWYQQSLDQGLQFLIQYYNGEERAKGNILERFSAQQFPDLHSELNLSSLELGDSALYFCASSVGTSGSETQYFGPGTRLLVL.

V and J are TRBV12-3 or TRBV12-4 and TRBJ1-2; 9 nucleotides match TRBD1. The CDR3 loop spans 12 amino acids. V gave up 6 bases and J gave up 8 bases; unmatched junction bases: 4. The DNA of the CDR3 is TGTGCCAGCAGGACAGGGGGAGGAGGCTACACCTTC. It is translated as CASRTGGGGYTF.

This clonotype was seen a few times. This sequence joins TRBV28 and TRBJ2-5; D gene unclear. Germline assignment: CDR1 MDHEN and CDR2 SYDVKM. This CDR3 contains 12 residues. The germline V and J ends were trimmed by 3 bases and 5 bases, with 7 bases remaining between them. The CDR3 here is CASSFLGETQYF. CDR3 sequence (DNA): TGTGCCAGCAGTTTCTTGGGGGAGACCCAGTACTTC.

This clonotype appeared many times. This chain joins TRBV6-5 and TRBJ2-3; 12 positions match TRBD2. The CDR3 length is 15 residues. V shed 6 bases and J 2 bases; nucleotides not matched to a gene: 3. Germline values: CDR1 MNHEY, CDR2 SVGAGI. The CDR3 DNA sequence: TGTGCCAGCAGCAGACTAGCGGGGGACACAGATACGCAGTATTTT. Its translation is CASSRLAGDTDTQYF.

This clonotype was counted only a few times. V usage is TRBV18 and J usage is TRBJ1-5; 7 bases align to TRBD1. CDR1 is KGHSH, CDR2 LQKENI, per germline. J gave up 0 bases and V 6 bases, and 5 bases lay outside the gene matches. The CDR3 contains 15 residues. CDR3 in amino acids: CASSDRVHSNQPQHF. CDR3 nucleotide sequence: TGTGCCAGCTCCGACAGGGTTCATAGCAATCAGCCCCAGCATTTT.

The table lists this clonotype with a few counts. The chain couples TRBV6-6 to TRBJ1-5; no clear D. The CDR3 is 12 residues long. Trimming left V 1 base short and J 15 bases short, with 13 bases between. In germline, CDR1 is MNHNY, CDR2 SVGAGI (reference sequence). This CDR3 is CASSYYQAERHF. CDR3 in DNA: TGTGCCAGCAGTTACTATCAGGCAGAAAGGCATTTT.

The CDR3 coding sequence is TGTGCCAGCACACAAGGGGGGTATGGCTACACCTTC. This encodes CASTQGGYGYTF. The V gene is TRBV6-6, the J gene TRBJ1-2, with a weak D call TRBD1 (6 bases). Germline V gene sequence: CDR1 MNHNY, CDR2 SVGAGI (reference sequence). This CDR3 spans 12 amino acids. Deletions cut 7 bases from V and 5 bases from J, with 11 bases between.

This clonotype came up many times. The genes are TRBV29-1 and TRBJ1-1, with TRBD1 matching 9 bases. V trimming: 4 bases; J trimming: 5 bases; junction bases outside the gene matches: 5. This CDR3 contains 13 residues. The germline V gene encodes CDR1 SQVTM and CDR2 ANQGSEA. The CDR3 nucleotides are TGCAGCGTTGCACGGGACAGGGCTACTGAAGCTTTCTTT. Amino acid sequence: CSVARDRATEAFF.

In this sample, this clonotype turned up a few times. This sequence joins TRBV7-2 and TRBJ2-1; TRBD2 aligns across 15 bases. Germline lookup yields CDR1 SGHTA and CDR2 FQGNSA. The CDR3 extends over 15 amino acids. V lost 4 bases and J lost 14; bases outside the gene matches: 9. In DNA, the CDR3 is TGTGCCAGCAGCTCCGGGACTAGCGGGGGGCTGAGCAAGTTCTTC. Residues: CASSSGTSGGLSKFF.

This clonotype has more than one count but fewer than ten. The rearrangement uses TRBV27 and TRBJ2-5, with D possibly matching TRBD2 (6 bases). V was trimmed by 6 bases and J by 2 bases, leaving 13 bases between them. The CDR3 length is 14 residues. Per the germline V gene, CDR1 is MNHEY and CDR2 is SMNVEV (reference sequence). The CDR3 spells CASSLAGFQETQYF. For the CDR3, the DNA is TGTGCCAGCAGCTTGGCGGGATTTCAAGAGACCCAGTACTTC.

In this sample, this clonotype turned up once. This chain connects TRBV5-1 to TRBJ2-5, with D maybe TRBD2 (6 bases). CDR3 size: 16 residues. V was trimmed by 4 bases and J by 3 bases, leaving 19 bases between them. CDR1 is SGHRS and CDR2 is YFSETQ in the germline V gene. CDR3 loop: CASSPEMGGRKETQYF. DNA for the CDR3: TGCGCCAGCAGCCCGGAAATGGGGGGAAGAAAAGAGACCCAGTACTTC.

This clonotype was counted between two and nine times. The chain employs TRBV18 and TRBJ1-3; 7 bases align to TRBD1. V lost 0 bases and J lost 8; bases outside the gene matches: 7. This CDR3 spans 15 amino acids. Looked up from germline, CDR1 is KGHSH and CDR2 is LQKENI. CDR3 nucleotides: TGTGCCAGCTCACCACCGACAGGGCGAGATTACACCATATATTTT. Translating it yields CASSPPTGRDYTIYF.

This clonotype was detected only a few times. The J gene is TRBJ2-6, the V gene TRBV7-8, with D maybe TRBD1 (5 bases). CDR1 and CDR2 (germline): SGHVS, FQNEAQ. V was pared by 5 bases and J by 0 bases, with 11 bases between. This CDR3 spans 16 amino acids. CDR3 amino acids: CASSPTGYSGANVLTF. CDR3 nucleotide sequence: TGTGCCAGCAGCCCAACAGGATACTCTGGGGCCAACGTCCTGACTTTC.

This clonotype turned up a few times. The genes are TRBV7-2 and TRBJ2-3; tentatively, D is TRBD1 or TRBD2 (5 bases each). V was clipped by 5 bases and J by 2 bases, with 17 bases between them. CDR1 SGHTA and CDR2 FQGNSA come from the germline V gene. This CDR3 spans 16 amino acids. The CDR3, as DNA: TGTGCCAGCAGCCATGGGGGTGGACACCTCACAGATACGCAGTATTTT. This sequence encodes CASSHGGGHLTDTQYF.

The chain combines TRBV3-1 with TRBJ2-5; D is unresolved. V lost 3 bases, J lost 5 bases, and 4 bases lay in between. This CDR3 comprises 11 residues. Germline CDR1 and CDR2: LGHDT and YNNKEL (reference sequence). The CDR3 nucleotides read TGTGCCAGCAGCCAGGGTGAGACCCAGTACTTC. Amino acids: CASSQGETQYF.